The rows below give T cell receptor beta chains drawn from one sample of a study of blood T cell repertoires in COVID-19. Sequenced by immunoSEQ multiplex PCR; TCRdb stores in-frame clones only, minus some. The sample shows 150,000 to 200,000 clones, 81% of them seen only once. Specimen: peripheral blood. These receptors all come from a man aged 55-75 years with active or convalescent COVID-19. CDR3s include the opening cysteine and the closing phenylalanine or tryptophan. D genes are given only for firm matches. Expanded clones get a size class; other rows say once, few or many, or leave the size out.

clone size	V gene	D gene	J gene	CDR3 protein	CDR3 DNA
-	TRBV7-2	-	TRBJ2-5	CASSLVGGQETQYF	TGTGCCAGCAGCTTAGTTGGAGGCCAAGAGACCCAGTACTTC
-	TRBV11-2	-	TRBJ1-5	CASSLGVGGQPQHF	TGTGCCAGCAGCTTAGGGGTTGGGGGGCAGCCCCAGCATTTT
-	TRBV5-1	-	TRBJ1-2	CASSLGGTGPVVGYTF	TGCGCCAGCAGCTTGGGGGGCACAGGGCCGGTGGTGGGCTACACCTTC
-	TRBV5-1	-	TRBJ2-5	CASSLGGGSQETQYF	TGCGCCAGCAGCTTGGGCGGGGGCTCCCAAGAGACCCAGTACTTC
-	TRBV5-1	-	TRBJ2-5	CASSLSRGETQYF	TGCGCCAGCAGCTTGAGCAGGGGAGAGACCCAGTACTTC
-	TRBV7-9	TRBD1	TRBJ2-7	CASSFPDRAHEQYF	TGTGCCAGCAGCTTTCCGGACAGGGCCCACGAGCAGTACTTC
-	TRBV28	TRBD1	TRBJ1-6	CASSYQGASYSPLHF	TGTGCCAGCAGTTATCAGGGGGCGAGTTATTCACCCCTCCACTTT
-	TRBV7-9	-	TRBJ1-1	CASSPGGSTEAFF	TGTGCCAGCAGCCCGGGGGGGAGCACTGAAGCTTTCTTT
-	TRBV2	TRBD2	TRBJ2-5	CASTLREGDEETQYF	TGTGCCAGCACCCTCCGGGAGGGGGACGAAGAGACCCAGTACTTC
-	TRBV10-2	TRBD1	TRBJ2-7	CATVEAGGQYEQYF	TGCGCCACCGTTGAGGCAGGGGGTCAATACGAGCAGTACTTC
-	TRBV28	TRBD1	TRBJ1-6	CASSLTGENSPLHF	TGTGCCAGCAGTCTTACAGGGGAAAATTCACCCCTCCACTTT
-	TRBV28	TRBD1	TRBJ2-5	CASNLGTGVETQYF	TGTGCCAGCAACCTCGGGACAGGGGTCGAGACCCAGTACTTC
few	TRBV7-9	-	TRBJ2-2	CASSRAGELFF	TGTGCCAGCAGCCGCGCCGGGGAGCTGTTTTTT
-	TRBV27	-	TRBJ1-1	CASSLSNQGNTEAFF	TGTGCCAGCAGTTTATCGAACCAGGGGAACACTGAAGCTTTCTTT
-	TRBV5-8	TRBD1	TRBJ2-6	CASSYLQGAHPGANVLTF	TGTGCCAGCAGCTACCTTCAGGGGGCGCACCCTGGGGCCAACGTCCTGACTTTC
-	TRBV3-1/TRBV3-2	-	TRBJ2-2	CASSQGALAGELFF	TGTGCCAGCAGCCAAGGGGCTTTGGCCGGGGAGCTGTTTTTT
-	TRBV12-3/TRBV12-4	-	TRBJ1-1	CASSLTRGTEAFF	TGTGCCAGCAGTTTAACACGCGGCACTGAAGCTTTCTTT
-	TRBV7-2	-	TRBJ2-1	CASSPGQSYNEQFF	TGTGCCAGCAGCCCCGGACAGTCCTACAATGAGCAGTTCTTC
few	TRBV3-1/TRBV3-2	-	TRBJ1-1	CASSQVGRNTEAFF	TGTGCCAGCAGCCAAGTAGGGAGGAACACTGAAGCTTTCTTT
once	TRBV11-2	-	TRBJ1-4	CASSLDGSGASEKLFF	TGTGCCAGCAGCTTAGATGGTTCAGGGGCAAGCGAAAAACTGTTTTTT
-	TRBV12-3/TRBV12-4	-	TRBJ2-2	CASSLGGTGELFF	TGTGCCAGCAGCCTAGGGGGCACCGGGGAGCTGTTTTTT
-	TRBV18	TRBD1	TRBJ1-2	CASSGTGANYGYTF	TGTGCCAGCTCAGGGACAGGAGCTAACTATGGCTACACCTTC
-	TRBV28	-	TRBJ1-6	CASSGAGDPAYNSPLHF	TGTGCCAGCAGTGGGGCAGGGGATCCCGCTTATAATTCACCCCTCCACTTT
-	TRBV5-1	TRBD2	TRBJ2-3	CASSPPSTAGGSTDTQYF	TGCGCCAGCAGCCCACCTTCCACAGCGGGGGGGAGCACAGATACGCAGTATTTT
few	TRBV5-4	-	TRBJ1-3	CASSLAGRGGNTIYF	TGTGCCAGCAGCTTGGCCGGTAGGGGTGGAAACACCATATATTTT
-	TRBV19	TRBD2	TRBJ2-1	CASSRSGGKYNEQFF	TGTGCCAGTAGCCGTAGCGGGGGAAAATACAATGAGCAGTTCTTC
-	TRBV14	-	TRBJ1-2	CASSQVRLGGHYGYTF	TGTGCCAGCAGCCAAGTGAGGTTGGGGGGTCACTATGGCTACACCTTC
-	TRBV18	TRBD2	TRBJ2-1	CASSPQAGKDNEQFF	TGTGCCAGCTCACCGCAAGCGGGGAAAGACAATGAGCAGTTCTTC
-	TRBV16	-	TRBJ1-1	CASSQFGPGRFMNTEAFF	TGTGCCAGCAGCCAATTTGGGCCAGGGAGGTTCATGAACACTGAAGCTTTCTTT
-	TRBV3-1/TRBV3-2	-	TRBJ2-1	CASSQESSAGNYNEQFF	TGTGCCAGCAGCCAAGAATCGTCCGCGGGGAACTACAATGAGCAGTTCTTC
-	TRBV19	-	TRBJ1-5	CASSIEGGRNQPQHF	TGTGCCAGTAGTATAGAGGGGGGGCGGAATCAGCCCCAGCATTTT
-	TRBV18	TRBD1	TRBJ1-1	CASSPDRGRSEAFF	TGTGCCAGCTCTCCGGACAGGGGGCGATCTGAAGCTTTCTTT
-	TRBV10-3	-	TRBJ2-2	CAIRRTENTGELFF	TGTGCCATCAGGCGGACAGAAAACACCGGGGAGCTGTTTTTT
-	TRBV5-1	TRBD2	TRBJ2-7	CASSLTLAGGAEQYF	TGCGCCAGCAGCCTCACATTAGCGGGAGGGGCCGAGCAGTACTTC
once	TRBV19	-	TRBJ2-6	CASSMNSGESGANVLTF	TGTGCCAGTAGTATGAATTCCGGGGAGTCTGGGGCCAACGTCCTGACTTTC
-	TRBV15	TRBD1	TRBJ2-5	CATSSSDRGIETQYF	TGTGCCACCAGCTCCTCCGACAGGGGCATTGAGACCCAGTACTTC
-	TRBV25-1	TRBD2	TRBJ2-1	CASRSSGGAFNEQFF	TGTGCCAGCCGATCTAGCGGGGGGGCCTTCAATGAGCAGTTCTTC
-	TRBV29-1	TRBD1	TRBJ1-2	CSVEGQGAKGYTF	TGCAGCGTTGAGGGACAGGGGGCTAAAGGCTACACCTTC
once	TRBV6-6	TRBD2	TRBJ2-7	CASSPLAGGQSSYEQYF	TGTGCCAGCAGTCCCCTAGCGGGGGGCCAGAGCTCCTACGAGCAGTACTTC
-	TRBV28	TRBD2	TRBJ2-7	CASGLPELAGLGEQYF	TGTGCCAGCGGACTCCCGGAACTAGCGGGACTGGGTGAGCAGTACTTC
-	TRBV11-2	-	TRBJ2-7	CASSLVPRSSYEQYF	TGTGCCAGCAGCTTAGTACCCCGGAGCTCCTACGAGCAGTACTTC
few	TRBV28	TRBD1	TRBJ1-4	CASRARGAANEKLFF	TGTGCCAGCAGGGCCAGGGGGGCCGCTAATGAAAAACTGTTTTTT
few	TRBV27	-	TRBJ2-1	CASSFSSIRFF	TGTGCCAGCAGTTTTAGCAGCATAAGGTTCTTC
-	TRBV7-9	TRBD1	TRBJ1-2	CASSLSNRGPHGYTF	TGTGCCAGCAGCTTGAGTAACAGGGGGCCGCATGGCTACACCTTC
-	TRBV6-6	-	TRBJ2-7	CASQTLASYEQYF	TGTGCCAGCCAAACTCTAGCATCCTACGAGCAGTACTTC
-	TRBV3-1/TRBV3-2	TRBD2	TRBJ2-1	CASSPVLGAGGRGEQFF	TGTGCCAGCAGCCCGGTCCTTGGGGCGGGGGGAAGGGGTGAGCAGTTCTTC
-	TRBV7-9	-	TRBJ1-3	CASSFLLDNSGNTIYF	TGTGCCAGCAGCTTTCTTTTGGACAACTCTGGAAACACCATATATTTT
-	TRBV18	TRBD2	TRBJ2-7	CASSPPSGSYEQYF	TGTGCCAGCTCACCACCTAGCGGGAGCTACGAGCAGTACTTC
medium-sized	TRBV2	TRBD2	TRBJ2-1	CASSESSGSYNEQFF	TGTGCCAGCAGTGAGTCTAGCGGGTCCTACAATGAGCAGTTCTTC
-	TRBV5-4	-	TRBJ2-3	CASSLGQSGDTQYF	TGTGCCAGCAGCTTGGGACAGAGTGGTGATACGCAGTATTTT
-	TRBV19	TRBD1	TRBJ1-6	CASTWASGTGNSPLHF	TGTGCCAGTACCTGGGCCTCCGGGACAGGGAATTCACCCCTCCACTTT
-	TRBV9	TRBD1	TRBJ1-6	CASSPPGQGNSPLHF	TGTGCCAGCAGCCCCCCGGGACAGGGGAATTCACCCCTCCACTTT
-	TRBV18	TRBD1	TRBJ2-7	CASSPPRDRGFYEQYF	TGTGCCAGCTCACCACCCCGGGACAGGGGGTTCTACGAGCAGTACTTC
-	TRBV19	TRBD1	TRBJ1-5	CASSIRTGVSNQPQHF	TGTGCCAGTAGTATCAGGACAGGGGTTAGCAATCAGCCCCAGCATTTT
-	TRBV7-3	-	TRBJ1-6	CASSLSSRGGYNSPLHF	TGTGCCAGCAGCTTATCGAGCAGGGGTGGGTATAATTCACCCCTCCACTTT